This T cell receptor beta chain was documented in a study of T cell changes during pregnancy in multiple sclerosis. The CDR3 is 15 amino acids. J was trimmed by 3 bases and V by 4 bases; bases with no gene match: 9. Germline V gives CDR1 MNHEY, CDR2 SMNVEV (reference sequence). The repertoire was sequenced with immunoSEQ multiplex PCR; TCRdb's copy has only in-frame clones and lacks some. The sample has about 68,000 clones; approximately 90% are singletons. The chain uses TRBV27 and TRBJ2-7; 7 bases are shared with TRBD1. The receptor comes from a female donor with multiple sclerosis, enrolled in a pregnancy study. The material was peripheral blood, obtained in the third trimester of pregnancy. CDR3 DNA: TGTGCCAGCAGTTCCTTGGGACAGCCAGACTACGAGCAGTACTTC. Translated: CASSSLGQPDYEQYF.